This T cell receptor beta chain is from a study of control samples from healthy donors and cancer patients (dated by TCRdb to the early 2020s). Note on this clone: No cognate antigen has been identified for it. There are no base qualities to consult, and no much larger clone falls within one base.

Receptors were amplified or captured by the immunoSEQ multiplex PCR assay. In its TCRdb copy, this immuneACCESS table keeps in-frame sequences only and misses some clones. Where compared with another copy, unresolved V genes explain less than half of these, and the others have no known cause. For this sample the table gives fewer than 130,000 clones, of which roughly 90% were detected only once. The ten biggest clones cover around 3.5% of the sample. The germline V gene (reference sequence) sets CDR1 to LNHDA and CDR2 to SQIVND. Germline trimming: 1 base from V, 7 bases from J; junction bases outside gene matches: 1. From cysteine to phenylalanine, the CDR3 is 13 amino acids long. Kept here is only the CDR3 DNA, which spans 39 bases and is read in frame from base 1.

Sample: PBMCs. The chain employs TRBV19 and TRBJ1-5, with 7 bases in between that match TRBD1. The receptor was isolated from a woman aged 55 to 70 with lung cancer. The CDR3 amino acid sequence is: CASSIAGGQPQHF. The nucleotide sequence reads TGTGCCAGTAGTATAGCAGGGGGGCAGCCCCAGCATTTT.